These T cell receptor beta chains were read from a single sample in a study of response to subunit inactivated influenza vaccine. One entry per CDR3 protein, called by TCRdb with MiXCR from the RT-PCR reads. The sample has about 830,000 distinct CDR3 sequences, approximately 17% seen once. The sample was PBMCs from blood, taken around 5 days after vaccination. The origin of the receptors is a man aged 45-65 years who received an inactivated influenza vaccine. CDR3s include the opening cysteine and the closing phenylalanine or tryptophan. A D gene is named only where the DNA matches it firmly. For some rows the clone size is stated as once, few or many, or as a class when expanded; others skip it.

J | size | V | D | DNA | CDR3
TRBJ2-5 | few | TRBV12-3/TRBV12-4 | NA | TGTGCCAGCAGTTTGGGGGACACTCAAGAGACCCAGTACTTC | CASSLGDTQETQYF
TRBJ2-7 | few | TRBV5-1 | TRBD2 | TGCGCCAGCAGCTTGGCCATTACTAGCGGCACCTACGAGCAGTACTTC | CASSLAITSGTYEQYF
TRBJ2-7 | NA | TRBV5-1 | NA | TGCGCCAGCAGCTTGGAAGTAGGTAGCTCCTACGAGCAGTACTTC | CASSLEVGSSYEQYF
TRBJ1-2 | NA | TRBV18 | NA | TGTGCCAGCTCACCACCGGGAAGGGGCCGCGACTATGGCTACACCTTC | CASSPPGRGRDYGYTF
TRBJ2-1 | NA | TRBV6-2/TRBV6-3 | NA | TGTGCCAGCACCCCTCAGGGTCGCGAGCAGTTCTTC | CASTPQGREQFF
TRBJ2-1 | few | TRBV11-3 | TRBD2 | TGTGCCAGCAGCTTAGGGACTAGCGAGGTTGCGGGCAATGAGCAGTTCTTC | CASSLGTSEVAGNEQFF
TRBJ2-7 | NA | TRBV27 | TRBD2 | TGTGCCAGCAGCGAAGGGACGATGGGAGGGTTGTACGAGCAGTACTTC | CASSEGTMGGLYEQYF
TRBJ2-3 | few | TRBV20-1 | TRBD2 | TGCAGTGCTAGAGACCCTTTGGGGAGCGGGGGCACAGATACGCAGTATTTT | CSARDPLGSGGTDTQYF
TRBJ1-6 | NA | TRBV18 | NA | TGTGCCAGCTCACCATCGGCCGGATTCAATTCACCCCTCCACTTT | CASSPSAGFNSPLHF
TRBJ2-2 | NA | TRBV6-5 | NA | TGTGCCAGCAGTAACTATCCCGGGACCTCGGGCGTGCTCGGGGAGCTGTTTTTT | CASSNYPGTSGVLGELFF
TRBJ2-7 | many | TRBV29-1 | NA | TGCAGCGTTGGAGCCCCGTCCTACGAGCAGTACTTC | CSVGAPSYEQYF
TRBJ1-5 | NA | TRBV7-9 | NA | TGTGCCAGCAGCTTAGGGAGCGGTAAGCCCCAGCATTTT | CASSLGSGKPQHF
TRBJ2-1 | NA | TRBV15 | NA | TGTGCCACCAGCAGAGCTTCCGGGACACTCAATGAGCAGTTCTTC | CATSRASGTLNEQFF
TRBJ2-4 | NA | TRBV20-1 | TRBD2 | TGCAGTGCTAGCCCCTGGGGGGGCAAAAACATTCAGTACTTC | CSASPWGGKNIQYF
TRBJ2-1 | many | TRBV12-3/TRBV12-4 | NA | TGTGCCAGCAATAGGGGAATGGGGCTGGGACAATACAATGAGCAGTTCTTC | CASNRGMGLGQYNEQFF
TRBJ2-5 | few | TRBV7-2 | NA | TGTGCCAGCAGCTTTACAGGGAGTCTCAAAGAGACCCAGTACTTC | CASSFTGSLKETQYF
TRBJ2-7 | few | TRBV6-1 | TRBD2 | TGTGCCAGCAGACTAGCGGGAGAGGGGTACGAGCAGTACTTC | CASRLAGEGYEQYF
TRBJ2-5 | NA | TRBV6-1 | NA | TGTGCCAGCACCATACCTGGGGGGAAAGAGACCCAGTACTTC | CASTIPGGKETQYF
TRBJ2-7 | NA | TRBV5-1 | TRBD1 | TGCGCCAGCAGCTGGGAACAGGGGGCAATTGGCGAGCAGTACTTC | CASSWEQGAIGEQYF
TRBJ2-1 | many | TRBV5-1 | NA | TGCGCCAGCAGCCTCATAGCGGTTGAGCAGTTCTTC | CASSLIAVEQFF
TRBJ1-6 | NA | TRBV29-1 | TRBD1 | TGCAGCGTATCGACAGGGATGAACTCACCCCTCCACTTT | CSVSTGMNSPLHF
TRBJ2-1 | NA | TRBV20-1 | NA | TGCAGTGCTAGAACTGGGGCCGTTTTCGGTGAGCAGTTCTTC | CSARTGAVFGEQFF
TRBJ1-6 | many | TRBV12-3/TRBV12-4 | NA | TGTGCCAGCAGTTTAGAACAGTATAATTCACCCCTCCACTTT | CASSLEQYNSPLHF
TRBJ1-2 | NA | TRBV6-1 | NA | TGTGCCAGCAGTGAAGCTTGGGGCGGAACTAACTATGGCTACACCTTC | CASSEAWGGTNYGYTF
TRBJ2-3 | NA | TRBV25-1 | NA | TGTGCCAGCAGACCTCCGGGCCAAGGGGGATCCACAGATACGCAGTATTTT | CASRPPGQGGSTDTQYF
TRBJ2-7 | NA | TRBV6-2/TRBV6-3 | NA | TGTGCCAGCAGCCAAACCGTAGGGGGCGAGCAGTACTTC | CASSQTVGGEQYF
TRBJ2-7 | NA | TRBV29-1 | TRBD2 | TGCAGCTTTCGAGTTCGTGGGACTAGCGGCCTCGGGAGTTACGAGCAGTACTTC | CSFRVRGTSGLGSYEQYF
TRBJ2-2 | few | TRBV5-1 | TRBD2 | TGCGCCAGCAGCCGAGCGGGGGGAAACACCGGGGAGCTGTTTTTT | CASSRAGGNTGELFF
TRBJ2-1 | few | TRBV20-1 | TRBD1 | TGCAGTGCTCGGGACAGTAGATCATACAATGAGCAGTTCTTC | CSARDSRSYNEQFF
TRBJ2-1 | few | TRBV10-3 | TRBD2 | TGTGCCATCAGCTCGACTAGCGGTTCCTACAATGAGCAGTTCTTC | CAISSTSGSYNEQFF
TRBJ2-1 | NA | TRBV7-2 | TRBD2 | TGTGCCAGCAGCGATAGCGGGATTCACTACAATGAGCAGTTCTTC | CASSDSGIHYNEQFF
TRBJ2-1 | NA | TRBV19 | NA | TGTGCCAGTAGTAAAACAGGTCTCGCGGAGCAGTTCTTC | CASSKTGLAEQFF
TRBJ1-1 | few | TRBV20-1 | NA | TGCAGTGCTAGATCCTTACAGGGAAAGACCACTGAAGCTTTCTTT | CSARSLQGKTTEAFF
TRBJ1-4 | few | TRBV10-3 | TRBD1 | TGTGCCATCAGTGAGTCGACAGGGCGGGGTGAAAAACTGTTTTTT | CAISESTGRGEKLFF
TRBJ1-4 | NA | TRBV20-1 | NA | TGCAGTGCTACACAATCAAATGAAAAACTGTTTTTT | CSATQSNEKLFF
TRBJ1-5 | NA | TRBV5-1 | NA | TGCGCCAGCAGCTTGACCCCGGGGAGCGCCCAGCCCCAGCATTTT | CASSLTPGSAQPQHF
TRBJ2-3 | many | TRBV29-1 | NA | TGCAGCGTTGAGCCAGACAGAGGGGATACGCAGTATTTT | CSVEPDRGDTQYF
TRBJ2-2 | NA | TRBV24-1 | TRBD2 | TGTGCCACCAGTGACAAAACCCCGGGACTAGTGGGCACCGGGGAGCTGTTTTTT | CATSDKTPGLVGTGELFF
TRBJ2-3 | NA | TRBV9 | NA | TGTGCCAGCAGCGTAGACTCCTACGGAGATACGCAGTATTTT | CASSVDSYGDTQYF
TRBJ2-3 | few | TRBV7-2 | NA | TGTGCCAGCAGAGCGGCGGGGGATACGCAGTATTTT | CASRAAGDTQYF
TRBJ1-4 | few | TRBV6-5 | TRBD1 | TGTGCCAGCAGTTCGGGACAGGGTGCCTCCTCTAATGAAAAACTGTTTTTT | CASSSGQGASSNEKLFF
TRBJ2-7 | NA | TRBV6-1 | TRBD1 | TGTGCCAGCAGAGGACAGGTGACCTACGAGCAGTACTTC | CASRGQVTYEQYF
TRBJ2-1 | few | TRBV7-2 | TRBD1 | TGTGCCAGCAGCTTAGTCTCTGGGACAGGGGGGTATGAGCAGTTCTTC | CASSLVSGTGGYEQFF
TRBJ2-1 | NA | TRBV24-1 | TRBD2 | TGTGCCACCAGAAGCGGGGAAAGCTCCTACAATGAGCAGTTCTTC | CATRSGESSYNEQFF
TRBJ1-1 | NA | TRBV5-1 | NA | TGCGCCAGCAGCTTGGCAGCAGGGCGGGACACTGAAGCTTTCTTT | CASSLAAGRDTEAFF
TRBJ1-5 | NA | TRBV11-1 | TRBD1 | TGTGCCAGCAGCCGTGAACACTATGGACAAGGCAGGGGGCTTAGCAATCAGCCCCAGCATTTT | CASSREHYGQGRGLSNQPQHF
TRBJ2-7 | few | TRBV5-1 | TRBD1 | TGCGCCAGCAGCTTGGCCCGGACAGGGGACGAGCAGTACTTC | CASSLARTGDEQYF
TRBJ2-7 | few | TRBV28 | NA | TGTGCCAGCACCACTGACAGGCCCTACGAGCAGTACTTC | CASTTDRPYEQYF
TRBJ2-1 | NA | TRBV29-1 | NA | TGCAGCGTTGAAACCGGGACTGCTGAGCAGTTCTTC | CSVETGTAEQFF
TRBJ2-7 | few | TRBV23-1 | TRBD1 | TGCGCCAGCGCCGACTGGGACAGAACCTACGAGCAGTACTTC | CASADWDRTYEQYF
TRBJ2-7 | many | TRBV12-3/TRBV12-4 | NA | TGTGCCAGCAGTTTAGCGAGTGAGGGGTCCTACGAGCAGTACTTC | CASSLASEGSYEQYF
TRBJ2-2 | NA | TRBV7-9 | NA | TGTGCCAGCAGCCGGGCTCCCCACGGGGAGCTGTTTTTT | CASSRAPHGELFF
TRBJ2-7 | few | TRBV20-1 | TRBD1 | TGCAGTGCTAGGACGGACAGGTGGACCTACGAGCAGTACTTC | CSARTDRWTYEQYF
TRBJ2-3 | many | TRBV12-3/TRBV12-4 | NA | TGTGCCAGCAGTTTAGGTTCCGATACGCAGTATTTT | CASSLGSDTQYF